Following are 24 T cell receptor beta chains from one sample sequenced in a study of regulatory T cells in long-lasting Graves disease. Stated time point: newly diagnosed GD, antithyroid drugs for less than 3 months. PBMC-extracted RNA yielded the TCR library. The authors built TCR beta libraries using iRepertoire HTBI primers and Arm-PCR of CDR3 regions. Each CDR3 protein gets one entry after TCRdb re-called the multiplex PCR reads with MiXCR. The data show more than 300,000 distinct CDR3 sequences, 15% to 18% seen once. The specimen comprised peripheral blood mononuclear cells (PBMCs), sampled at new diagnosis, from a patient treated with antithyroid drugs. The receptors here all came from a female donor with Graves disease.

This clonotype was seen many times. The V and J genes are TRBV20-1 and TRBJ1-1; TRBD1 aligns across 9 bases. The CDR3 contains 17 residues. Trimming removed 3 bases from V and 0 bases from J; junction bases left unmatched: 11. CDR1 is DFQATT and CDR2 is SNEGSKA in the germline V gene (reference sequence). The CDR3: CSARGQGLSPLNTEAFF. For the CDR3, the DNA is TGCAGTGCTAGGGGACAGGGTCTGAGTCCGTTGAACACTGAAGCTTTCTTT.

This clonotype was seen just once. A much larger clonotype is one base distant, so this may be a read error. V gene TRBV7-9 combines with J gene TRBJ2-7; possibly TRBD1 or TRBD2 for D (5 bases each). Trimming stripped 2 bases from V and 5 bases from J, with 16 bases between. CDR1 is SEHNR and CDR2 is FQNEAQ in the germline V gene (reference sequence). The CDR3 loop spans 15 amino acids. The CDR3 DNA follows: TGTGCCAGCAGCTTAAGGTCCGGGACGGAGCACGAGCAGTACTTC. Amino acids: CASSLRSGTEHEQYF.

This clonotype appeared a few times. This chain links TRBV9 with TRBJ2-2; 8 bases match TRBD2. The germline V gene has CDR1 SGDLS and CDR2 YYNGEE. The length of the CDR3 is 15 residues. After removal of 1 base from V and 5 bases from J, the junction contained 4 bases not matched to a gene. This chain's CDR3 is CASSVSGGHTGELFF. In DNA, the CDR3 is TGTGCCAGCAGCGTATCGGGGGGGCATACCGGGGAGCTGTTTTTT. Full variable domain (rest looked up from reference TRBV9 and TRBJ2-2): DSGVTQTPKHLITATGQRVTLRCSPRSGDLSVYWYQQSLDQGLQFLIQYYNGEERAKGNILERFSAQQFPDLHSELNLSSLELGDSALYFCASSVSGGHTGELFFGEGSRLTVL.

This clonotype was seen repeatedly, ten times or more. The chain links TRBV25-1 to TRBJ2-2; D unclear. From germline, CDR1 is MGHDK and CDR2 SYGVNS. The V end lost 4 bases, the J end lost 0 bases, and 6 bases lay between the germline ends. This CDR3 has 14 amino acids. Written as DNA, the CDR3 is TGTGCCAGCAGTGCACAGTCGAACACCGGGGAGCTGTTTTTT. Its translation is CASSAQSNTGELFF.

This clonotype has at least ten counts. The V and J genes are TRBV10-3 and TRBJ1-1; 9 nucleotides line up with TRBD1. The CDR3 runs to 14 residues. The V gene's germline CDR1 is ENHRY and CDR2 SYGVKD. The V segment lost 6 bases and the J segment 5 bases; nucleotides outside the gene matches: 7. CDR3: CAISPGTGSTEAFF. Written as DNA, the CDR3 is TGTGCCATCAGCCCCGGGACAGGGAGTACTGAAGCTTTCTTT.

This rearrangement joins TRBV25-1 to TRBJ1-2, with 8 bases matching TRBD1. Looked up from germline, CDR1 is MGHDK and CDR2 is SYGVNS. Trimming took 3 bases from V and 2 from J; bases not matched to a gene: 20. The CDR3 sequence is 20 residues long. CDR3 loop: CASSEMSPGQAPIGNYGYTF. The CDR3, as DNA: TGTGCCAGCAGTGAGATGTCCCCGGGACAGGCGCCGATAGGGAACTATGGCTACACCTTC.

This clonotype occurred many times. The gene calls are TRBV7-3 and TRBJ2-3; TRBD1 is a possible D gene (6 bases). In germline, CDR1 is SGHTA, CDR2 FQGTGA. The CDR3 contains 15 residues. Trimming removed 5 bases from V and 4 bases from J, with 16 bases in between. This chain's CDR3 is CASSQSSGVADTQYF. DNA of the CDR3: TGTGCCAGCAGCCAGTCGTCAGGGGTAGCAGATACGCAGTATTTT. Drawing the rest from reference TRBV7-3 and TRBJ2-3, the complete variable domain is GAGVSQTPSNKVTEKGKYVELRCDPISGHTALYWYRQSLGQGPEFLIYFQGTGAADDSGLPNDRFFAVRPEGSVSTLKIQRTERGDSAVYLCASSQSSGVADTQYFGPGTRLTVL.

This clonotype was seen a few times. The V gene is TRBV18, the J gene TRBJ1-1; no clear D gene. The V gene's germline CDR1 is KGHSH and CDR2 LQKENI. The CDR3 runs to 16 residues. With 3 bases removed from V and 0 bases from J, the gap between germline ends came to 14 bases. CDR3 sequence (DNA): TGTGCCAGCTCACCCTCCTTGGACGGCTTGAACACTGAAGCTTTCTTT. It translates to CASSPSLDGLNTEAFF. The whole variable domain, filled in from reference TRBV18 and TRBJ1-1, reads NAGVMQNPRHLVRRRGQEARLRCSPMKGHSHVYWYRQLPEEGLKFMVYLQKENIIDESGMPKERFSAEFPKEGPSILRIQQVVRGDSAAYFCASSPSLDGLNTEAFFGQGTRLTVV.

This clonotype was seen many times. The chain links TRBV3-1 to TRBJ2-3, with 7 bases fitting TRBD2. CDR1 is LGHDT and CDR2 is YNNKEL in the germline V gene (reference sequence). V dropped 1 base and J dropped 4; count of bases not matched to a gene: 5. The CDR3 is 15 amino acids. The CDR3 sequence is CASSQGGSSSDTQYF. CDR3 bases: TGTGCCAGCAGCCAAGGCGGGAGTAGCTCAGATACGCAGTATTTT.

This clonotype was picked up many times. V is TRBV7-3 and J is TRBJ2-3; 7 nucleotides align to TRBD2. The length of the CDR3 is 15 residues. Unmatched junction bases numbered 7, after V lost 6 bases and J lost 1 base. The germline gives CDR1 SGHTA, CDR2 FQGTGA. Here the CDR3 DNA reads TGTGCCAGCAGTCCCCTGGGGGGGGGCACAGATACGCAGTATTTT. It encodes CASSPLGGGTDTQYF.

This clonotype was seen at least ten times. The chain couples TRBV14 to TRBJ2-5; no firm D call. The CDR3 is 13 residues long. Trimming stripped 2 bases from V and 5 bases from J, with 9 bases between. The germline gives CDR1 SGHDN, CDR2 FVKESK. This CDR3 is CASSQISVETQYF. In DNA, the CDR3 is TGTGCCAGCAGCCAAATATCGGTGGAGACCCAGTACTTC.

Here the CDR3 DNA reads TGCGCCAGCAGCTTAGCGGGAAGCTTCTACGAGCAGTACTTC. This codes for CASSLAGSFYEQYF. The chain employs TRBV5-1 and TRBJ2-7, with TRBD2 matching over 7 bases. The CDR3 totals 14 residues. The ends lost 2 bases at V and 3 bases at J; junction bases unmatched: 5. Germline V gene lookup returns CDR1 SGHRS and CDR2 YFSETQ.

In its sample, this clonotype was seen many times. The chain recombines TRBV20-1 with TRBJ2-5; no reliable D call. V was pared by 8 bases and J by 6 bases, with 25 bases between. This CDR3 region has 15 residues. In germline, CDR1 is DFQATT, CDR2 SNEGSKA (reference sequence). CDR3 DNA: TGCAGTACCAACCTACCCGACGGTTCTGTCAAGACCCAGTACTTC. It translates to CSTNLPDGSVKTQYF.

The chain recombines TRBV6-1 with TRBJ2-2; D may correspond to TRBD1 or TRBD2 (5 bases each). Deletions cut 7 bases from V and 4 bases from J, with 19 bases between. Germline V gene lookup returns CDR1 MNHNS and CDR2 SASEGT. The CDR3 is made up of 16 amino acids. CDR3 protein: CASKKSGGESTGELFF. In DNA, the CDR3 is TGTGCCAGCAAAAAATCTGGGGGAGAAAGCACCGGGGAGCTGTTTTTT.

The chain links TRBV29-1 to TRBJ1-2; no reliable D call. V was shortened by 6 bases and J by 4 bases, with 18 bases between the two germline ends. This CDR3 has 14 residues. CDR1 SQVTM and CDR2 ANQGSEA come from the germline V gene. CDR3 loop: CSVADISPGYGYTF. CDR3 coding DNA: TGCAGCGTGGCGGATATCTCTCCCGGCTATGGCTACACCTTC.

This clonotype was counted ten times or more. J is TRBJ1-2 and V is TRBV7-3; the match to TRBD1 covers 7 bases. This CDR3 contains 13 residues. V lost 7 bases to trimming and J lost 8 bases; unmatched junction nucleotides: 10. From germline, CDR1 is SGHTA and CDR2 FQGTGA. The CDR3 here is CASMSQGVKGYTF. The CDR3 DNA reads TGTGCCAGCATGAGCCAGGGGGTGAAGGGCTACACCTTC.

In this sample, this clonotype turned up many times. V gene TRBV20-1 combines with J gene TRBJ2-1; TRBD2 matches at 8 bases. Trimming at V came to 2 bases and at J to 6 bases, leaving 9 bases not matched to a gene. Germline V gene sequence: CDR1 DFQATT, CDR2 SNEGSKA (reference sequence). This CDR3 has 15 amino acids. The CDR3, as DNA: TGCAGTGCTAGATATTACCGGGGGGGACCCAATGAGCAGTTCTTC. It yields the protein CSARYYRGGPNEQFF.

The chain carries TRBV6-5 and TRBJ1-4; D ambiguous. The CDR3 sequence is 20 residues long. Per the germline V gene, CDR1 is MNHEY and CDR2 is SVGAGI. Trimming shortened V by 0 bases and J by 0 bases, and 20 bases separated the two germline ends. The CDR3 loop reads CASSYSSWATLSATNEKLFF. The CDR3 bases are TGTGCCAGCAGTTACTCGAGTTGGGCCACACTTTCTGCAACTAATGAAAAACTGTTTTTT.

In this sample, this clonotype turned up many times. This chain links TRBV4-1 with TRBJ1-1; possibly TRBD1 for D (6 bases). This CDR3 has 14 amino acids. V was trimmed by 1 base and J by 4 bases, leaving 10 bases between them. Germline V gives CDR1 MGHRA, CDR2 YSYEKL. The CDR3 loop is CASSQGQGTTEAFF. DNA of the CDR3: TGCGCCAGCAGCCAAGGGCAGGGGACCACTGAAGCTTTCTTT.

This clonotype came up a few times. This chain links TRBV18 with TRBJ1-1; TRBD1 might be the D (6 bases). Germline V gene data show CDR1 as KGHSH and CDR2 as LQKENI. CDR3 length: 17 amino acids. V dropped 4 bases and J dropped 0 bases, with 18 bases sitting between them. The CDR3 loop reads CASSHLETGAVNTEAFF. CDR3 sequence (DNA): TGTGCCAGCTCACACCTAGAGACAGGTGCAGTGAACACTGAAGCTTTCTTT.

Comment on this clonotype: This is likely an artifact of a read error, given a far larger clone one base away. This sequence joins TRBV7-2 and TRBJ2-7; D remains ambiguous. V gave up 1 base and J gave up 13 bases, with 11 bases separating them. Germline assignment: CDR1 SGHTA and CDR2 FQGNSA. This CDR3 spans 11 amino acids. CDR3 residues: CASSLGGSRYF. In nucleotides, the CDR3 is TGTGCCAGCAGCTTAGGGGGATCACGATACTTC.

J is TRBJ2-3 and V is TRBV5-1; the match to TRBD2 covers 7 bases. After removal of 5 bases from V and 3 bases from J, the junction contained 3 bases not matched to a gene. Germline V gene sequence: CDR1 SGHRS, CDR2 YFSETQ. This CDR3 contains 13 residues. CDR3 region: CASRRGMTDTQYF. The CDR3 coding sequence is TGCGCCAGCAGGCGGGGGATGACAGATACGCAGTATTTT.

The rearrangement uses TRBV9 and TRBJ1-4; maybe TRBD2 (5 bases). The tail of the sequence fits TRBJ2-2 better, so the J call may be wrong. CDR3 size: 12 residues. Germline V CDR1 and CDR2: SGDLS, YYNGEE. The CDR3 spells CASSVSGGELFF. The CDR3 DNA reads TGTGCCAGCAGCGTATCGGGGGGGGAGCTGTTTTTT.

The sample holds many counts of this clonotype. This chain's CDR3 is CASSYPGQEDTQYF. The CDR3 region has the DNA TGTGCCAGCAGTTACCCTGGACAGGAGGATACGCAGTATTTT. This chain connects TRBV6-5 to TRBJ2-3, with 7 positions matching TRBD1. The CDR3 has 14 amino acids. Unmatched junction bases numbered 5, after V lost 2 bases and J lost 6 bases. Germline CDR1 and CDR2: MNHEY and SVGAGI.